Listed here are 6 T cell receptor beta chains from one sample, sequenced in a study of T cells after posttransplantation cyclophosphamide. Profiled with immunoSEQ multiplex PCR; TCRdb holds only in-frame clones, not every one. The table includes under 7,000 clones, approximately 80% detected once. Sequences were obtained from memory CD4+ T cells sorted from blood. Receptors were obtained from a woman aged 50 to 60 in good health and a related stem cell transplant donor.

This clone was seen a handful of times. The V gene is TRBV10-3, the J gene TRBJ1-4; maybe TRBD1 (5 bases). Trimming pared 3 bases from V and 4 bases from J, leaving 12 bases between. Germline V gene lookup returns CDR1 ENHRY and CDR2 SYGVKD. This CDR3 is built from 15 residues. This CDR3 is CAISDGGGSNEKLFF. CDR3 coding DNA: TGTGCCATCAGTGACGGGGGAGGAAGTAATGAAAAACTGTTTTTT.

J is TRBJ2-7 and V is TRBV6-1; the match to TRBD2 covers 8 bases. Germline-derived CDR1 and CDR2 are MNHNS and SASEGT. The CDR3 totals 15 residues. After removal of 6 bases from V and 6 bases from J, the junction contained 13 bases not matched to a gene. CDR3 residues: CASRTGLAGGSEQYF. DNA of the CDR3: TGTGCCAGCAGAACAGGGCTGGCGGGAGGTAGCGAGCAGTACTTC.

Concerning this clone itself: Germline and junction disagree at one end, which may indicate a read error. V is TRBV6-1 and J is TRBJ2-7; 8 bases line up with TRBD1. Germline values: CDR1 MNHNS, CDR2 SASEGT. This CDR3 region has 15 residues. CDR3 DNA: TGTGCCAGCAGTGACCATGGACAGGGCTGGCGGAAAGAGGACTTC. Translation gives CASSDHGQGWRKEDF.

This clone is a singleton in its sample. The V and J genes are TRBV7-2 and TRBJ2-1; D may be TRBD2 (5 bases). The CDR3 spans 13 residues. Trimming stripped 5 bases from V and 8 bases from J, with 13 bases between. Looked up from germline, CDR1 is SGHTA and CDR2 is FQGNSA. The CDR3 nucleotides are TGTGCCAGCAGCGTCTCCTCTAGCTATGAGCAGTTCTTC. The encoded protein is CASSVSSSYEQFF.

The chain employs TRBV2 and TRBJ1-6, with TRBD1 as a possible D gene (5 bases). The CDR3 spans 15 residues. Germline V gives CDR1 SNHLY, CDR2 FYNNEI. V dropped 5 bases and J dropped 9 bases, with 17 bases sitting between them. In DNA form, the CDR3 reads TGTGCCAGCAGTTACTCAGGGTTTCAGAGTTCACCCCTCCACTTT. Translating it yields CASSYSGFQSSPLHF.

The chain employs TRBV6-1 and TRBJ1-1; 8 bases map to TRBD1. Per germline, CDR1 MNHNS and CDR2 SASEGT. The CDR3 totals 12 residues. Trimming cost V 8 bases and J 10 bases; bases outside gene matches: 9. The DNA of the CDR3 is TGTGCCAGCCCCGACAGGGGAAGCAGAGCTTTCTTT. Protein: CASPDRGSRAFF.